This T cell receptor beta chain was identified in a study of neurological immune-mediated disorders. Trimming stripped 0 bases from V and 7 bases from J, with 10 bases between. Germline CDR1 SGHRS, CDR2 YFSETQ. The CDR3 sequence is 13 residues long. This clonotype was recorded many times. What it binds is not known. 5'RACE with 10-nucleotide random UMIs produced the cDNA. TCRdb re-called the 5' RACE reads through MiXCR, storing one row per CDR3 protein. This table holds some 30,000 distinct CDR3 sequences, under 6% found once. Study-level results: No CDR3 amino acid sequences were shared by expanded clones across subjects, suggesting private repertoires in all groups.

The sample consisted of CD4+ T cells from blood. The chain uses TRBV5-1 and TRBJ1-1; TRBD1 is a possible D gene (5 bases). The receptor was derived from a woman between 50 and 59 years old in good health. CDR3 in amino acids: CASSLGGRGEAFF. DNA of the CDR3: TGCGCCAGCAGCTTGGGGGGGAGGGGTGAAGCTTTCTTT. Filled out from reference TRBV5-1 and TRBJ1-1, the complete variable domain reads KAGVTQTPRYLIKTRGQQVTLSCSPISGHRSVSWYQQTPGQGLQFLFEYFSETQRNKGNFPGRFSGRQFSNSRSEMNVSTLELGDSALYLCASSLGGRGEAFFGQGTRLTVV.